This T cell receptor (beta chain) derives from a study of blood T cells in healthy people across ages. This CDR3 spans 17 amino acids. The germline CDR1 and CDR2 sequences are SGHDN and FVKESK. V was cut by 4 bases and J by 5 bases, with 21 bases left in between. Sample-barcoded 5' priming and a J-beta primer mix drove a second PCR of roughly 7 to 11 cycles. TCRdb reprocessed the 5' RACE reads with MiXCR, giving one entry per CDR3 protein. Of 1.5 million to 2 million distinct CDR3 sequences in the sample, about two fifths were seen once. This clonotype has just one count. Healthy individuals of Caucasian origin from Russia, aged roughly 6 to 100, served as donors.

The sequence derives from a human donor in good health. The J gene is TRBJ2-1, the V gene TRBV14; possibly TRBD1 for D (6 bases). Sequencing was performed on blood. This chain's CDR3 is CASSPRTMTGFHNEQFF. The CDR3, as DNA: TGTGCCAGCAGCCCAAGGACAATGACAGGATTCCACAATGAGCAGTTCTTC.